This is a list of T cell receptor beta chains from one sample in a study of T cells after posttransplantation cyclophosphamide. Sequencing used immunoSEQ multiplex PCR; TCRdb keeps in-frame clones, though not all of them. The repertoire consists of just over 25,000 clones, none detected only once. The sample consisted of PBMCs. The receptors stem from a man between 45 and 60 years old in good health, CMV-negative, and a related stem cell transplant donor. Both conserved end residues are part of each CDR3. Each record gives: clone size, J gene, V gene, D gene, CDR3 length, CDR3 DNA, CDR3 protein. D genes are given only for firm matches. Each size is once, few, many, or a class for an expanded clone.

size: many; J: TRBJ1-2; V: TRBV6-6; D: .; length: 11; DNA: TGTGCCAGCAGTCACGAGGAGGGCTACACCTTC; CDR3: CASSHEEGYTF
size: few; J: TRBJ2-7; V: TRBV6-4; D: .; length: 13; DNA: TGTGCCAGCAGTGATGACGGGTTCTACGAGCAGTACTTC; CDR3: CASSDDGFYEQYF
size: many; J: TRBJ2-1; V: TRBV21-1; D: .; length: 16; DNA: TGTGCCAGCAGCAAATGGGGCCGGGTTTCCTACAATGAGCAGTTCTTC; CDR3: CASSKWGRVSYNEQFF
size: many; J: TRBJ2-7; V: TRBV6-6; D: TRBD1; length: 14; DNA: TGTGCCAGCAGGTCCGGGACAGCCCTCTACGAGCAGTACTTC; CDR3: CASRSGTALYEQYF
size: few; J: TRBJ2-5; V: TRBV27; D: .; length: 14; DNA: TGTGCCAGCTCCCGAGGGGGACGATGGGAGACCCAGTACTTC; CDR3: CASSRGGRWETQYF
size: many; J: TRBJ2-1; V: TRBV2; D: .; length: 13; DNA: TGTGCCAGCAGTGAGTTCAGGGGAGCTGAGCAGTTCTTC; CDR3: CASSEFRGAEQFF
size: many; J: TRBJ2-1; V: TRBV7-3; D: TRBD2; length: 17; DNA: TGTGCCAGCAGCTTAAAGGTAGCGGGGGGAGGGTACAATGAGCAGTTCTTC; CDR3: CASSLKVAGGGYNEQFF
size: many; J: TRBJ2-1; V: TRBV27; D: .; length: 16; DNA: TGTGCCAGCAGTCTCACTCCTACAACCCCGAGGAATGAGCAGTTCTTC; CDR3: CASSLTPTTPRNEQFF
size: many; J: TRBJ1-1; V: TRBV7-3; D: .; length: 16; DNA: TGTGCCAGCAGCTTAGTAGGCGTAAGGGGTGGAACTGAAGCTTTCTTT; CDR3: CASSLVGVRGGTEAFF
size: many; J: TRBJ2-3; V: TRBV27; D: TRBD2; length: 15; DNA: TGTGCCAGCAGTTACTCGACTAGCGGGAAAGATACGCAGTATTTT; CDR3: CASSYSTSGKDTQYF
size: many; J: TRBJ2-3; V: TRBV5-1; D: TRBD2; length: 16; DNA: TGCGCCAGCAGCTTGATGGCGGGAGGGGGCACAGATACGCAGTATTTT; CDR3: CASSLMAGGGTDTQYF
size: many; J: TRBJ1-2; V: TRBV2; D: .; length: 11; DNA: TGTGCCAGCCGCGGGGACTATGGCTACACCTTC; CDR3: CASRGDYGYTF
size: many; J: TRBJ2-5; V: TRBV2; D: TRBD2; length: 13; DNA: TGTGCCAGCACCCCCCCGGGGGGGGAGACCCAGTACTTC; CDR3: CASTPPGGETQYF
size: many; J: TRBJ2-7; V: TRBV5-1; D: TRBD2; length: 16; DNA: TGCGCCAGCAGCTCACAGACTAGCGGGGTGGTCTACGAGCAGTACTTC; CDR3: CASSSQTSGVVYEQYF
size: many; J: TRBJ1-1; V: TRBV27; D: .; length: 17; DNA: TGTGCCAGCAGTTTGCACGGAGGGGTGCTTATGAACACTGAAGCTTTCTTT; CDR3: CASSLHGGVLMNTEAFF
size: many; J: TRBJ2-1; V: TRBV5-1; D: .; length: 15; DNA: TGCGCCAGCAGCTTGGTAGGGGGATCCTACAATGAGCAGTTCTTC; CDR3: CASSLVGGSYNEQFF
size: many; J: TRBJ2-2; V: TRBV21-1; D: .; length: 14; DNA: TGTGCCCCCCGGGAGACAATCAACACCGGGGAGCTGTTTTTT; CDR3: CAPRETINTGELFF
size: many; J: TRBJ1-6; V: TRBV19; D: .; length: 14; DNA: TGTGCCAGTAGTATAGATCGAGGGAACTCACCCCTCCACTTT; CDR3: CASSIDRGNSPLHF
size: many; J: TRBJ1-1; V: TRBV29-1; D: TRBD1; length: 14; DNA: TGCAGCGTAGCAGGGGGTCGGGTGAACACTGAAGCTTTCTTT; CDR3: CSVAGGRVNTEAFF
size: many; J: TRBJ1-6; V: TRBV28; D: TRBD1; length: 15; DNA: TGTGCCAGCAGTTCCGGACAGGGCTATAATTCACCCCTCCACTTT; CDR3: CASSSGQGYNSPLHF
size: many; J: TRBJ1-1; V: TRBV20-1; D: .; length: 10; DNA: TGCAGTGGGAGGGACACTGAAGCTTTCTTT; CDR3: CSGRDTEAFF
size: many; J: TRBJ1-1; V: TRBV28; D: TRBD1; length: 14; DNA: TGTGCCAGCAGTTCGGGACAGGGTTACACTGAAGCTTTCTTT; CDR3: CASSSGQGYTEAFF
size: many; J: TRBJ2-3; V: TRBV6-4; D: .; length: 16; DNA: TGTGCCAGCAGGATTTGGGCCGTTTGTGGCACAGATACGCAGTATTTT; CDR3: CASRIWAVCGTDTQYF
size: many; J: TRBJ1-2; V: TRBV20-1; D: TRBD1; length: 11; DNA: TGCAGTGCTCACCTACAGGGGGCACGGACCTTC; CDR3: CSAHLQGARTF
size: many; J: TRBJ1-1; V: TRBV4-1; D: TRBD1; length: 16; DNA: TGCGCCAGCAGCCGCGGACAGGGGCCTCAGAACACTGAAGCTTTCTTT; CDR3: CASSRGQGPQNTEAFF
size: many; J: TRBJ2-1; V: TRBV12-5; D: TRBD2; length: 16; DNA: TGTGCTAGTGGTTTGGATCAGCGGGGGGGATACAATGAGCAGTTCTTC; CDR3: CASGLDQRGGYNEQFF
size: many; J: TRBJ1-2; V: TRBV10-2; D: .; length: 16; DNA: TGCGCCAGCAGTGAGTCGATTCAAGCACAGGGTAATGGCTACACCTTC; CDR3: CASSESIQAQGNGYTF
size: many; J: TRBJ2-7; V: TRBV7-9; D: .; length: 14; DNA: TGTGCCAGCAGCTTAGGCACATCGACCTACGAGCAGTACTTC; CDR3: CASSLGTSTYEQYF
size: many; J: TRBJ2-3; V: TRBV18; D: TRBD2; length: 15; DNA: TGTGCCAGCTCACTGCTAGCGGGAGGGCAAGATACGCAGTATTTT; CDR3: CASSLLAGGQDTQYF
size: many; J: TRBJ2-5; V: TRBV28; D: .; length: 12; DNA: TGTGCCAGCAGTAGCGGCCAAGAGACCCAGTACTTC; CDR3: CASSSGQETQYF